This TCR beta chain was found in a study of T cells in Graves' hyperthyroidism and ophthalmopathy. TCR beta CDR3 region amplification was performed from RNA transcripts. HTBI primers drove first-round RT-PCR of the TCR CDR3. TCRdb passed the multiplex PCR reads through MiXCR, listing each CDR3 protein once. Here the sample spans some 440,000 distinct CDR3 sequences, 15% to 18% being singletons. No ophthalmopathy progression within 18 months constituted stable Graves' hyperthyroidism. CDR3 size: 15 residues. J lost 1 base, V lost 0 bases, and 0 bases had no gene match. Germline CDR1 reads MRHNA; CDR2 reads SNTAGT. This clonotype was seen many times.

The chain couples TRBV6-4 to TRBJ2-3; 8 bases agree with TRBD2. Sample: blood. The receptor's source is a woman between 18 and 30 years old with Graves' hyperthyroidism. CDR3 bases: TGTGCCAGCAGTGACTCTAGCGGGGGCACAGATACGCAGTATTTT. Its protein is CASSDSSGGTDTQYF.